One and the same sample provided the 29 T cell receptor beta chains below, sequenced in a study of cytomegalovirus exposure and HLA in healthy donors. In the PCR, 60 Vbeta and 13 Jbeta primers were used. Generated by immunoSEQ multiplex PCR, the TCRdb table keeps only in-frame clones and is missing some. The sample consists of more than 85,000 clones, less than 70% of them appearing once. Sequencing was performed on PBMCs. These receptors came from a female donor in good health and CMV-seronegative.

The chain couples TRBV29-1 to TRBJ1-2; TRBD1 agrees at 9 bases. J gave up 8 bases and V 6 bases, and 7 bases lay outside the gene matches. Germline V gene sequence: CDR1 SQVTM, CDR2 ANQGSEA. The CDR3 covers 12 residues. CDR3 region: CSVDRDRVGYTF. CDR3 DNA: TGCAGCGTGGACCGGGACAGGGTCGGCTACACCTTC.

The chain combines TRBV30 with TRBJ1-2; D is perhaps TRBD1 (5 bases). CDR3 size: 13 residues. Germline assignment: CDR1 GTSNPN and CDR2 SVGIG (reference sequence). Trimming took off 6 bases at V and 4 bases at J, with 15 bases between the two ends. CDR3 DNA: TGTGCCTGTAGCTCGGGGGGTGGCTATGGCTACACCTTC. Translation gives CACSSGGGYGYTF.

This clone has more than one count but fewer than ten. The J gene is TRBJ2-7, the V gene TRBV9; D is possibly TRBD2 (6 bases). Germline lookup yields CDR1 SGDLS and CDR2 YYNGEE. The CDR3 is made up of 14 amino acids. V lost 0 bases, J lost 4 bases, and 11 bases lay in between. In DNA, the CDR3 is TGTGCCAGCAGCGTAGGGGGAGGACCGTACGAGCAGTACTTC. Protein: CASSVGGGPYEQYF.

The chain is built from TRBV28 and TRBJ2-7; 7 positions agree with TRBD1. Per germline, CDR1 MDHEN and CDR2 SYDVKM. The CDR3 has 18 residues. Losses at the gene ends were 1 base for V and 0 bases for J; bases not matched to a gene: 12. The CDR3 DNA sequence: TGTGCCAGCAGTTTATTAGGATGGGCCGGGACAGACTCCTACGAGCAGTACTTC. Translation gives CASSLLGWAGTDSYEQYF.

This clone has a handful of counts. The chain recombines TRBV6-1 with TRBJ2-3; D may be TRBD2 (5 bases). Looked up from germline, CDR1 is MNHNS and CDR2 is SASEGT. Trimming removed 6 bases from V and 4 bases from J, with 17 bases in between. This CDR3 comprises 15 residues. CDR3 region: CASSSRGGRSDTQYF. Written as DNA, the CDR3 is TGTGCCAGCAGCTCCCGGGGTGGGCGGTCAGATACGCAGTATTTT.

V is TRBV2 and J is TRBJ2-7, with 8 positions matching TRBD1. V was pared by 5 bases and J by 2 bases, with 5 bases of the junction left unmatched. This CDR3 region has 14 residues. CDR1 SNHLY and CDR2 FYNNEI come from the germline V gene. The CDR3 DNA reads TGTGCCAGCAGTCTGGGACAGGCTACCTACGAGCAGTACTTC. It specifies CASSLGQATYEQYF.

This rearrangement joins TRBV11-2 to TRBJ2-5; TRBD1 might be the D (6 bases). The CDR3 runs 13 residues. V was cut by 5 bases and J by 5 bases, with 12 bases left in between. Germline V gene lookup returns CDR1 SGHAT and CDR2 FQNNGV. The CDR3 reads CASSTTGLETQYF. The CDR3 DNA reads as TGTGCCAGCAGCACGACAGGTCTTGAGACCCAGTACTTC.

The V gene is TRBV2, the J gene TRBJ1-4; TRBD1 matches 10 bases. Germline V CDR1 and CDR2: SNHLY, FYNNEI. Losses at the gene ends were 6 bases for V and 7 bases for J; bases not matched to a gene: 11. CDR3 size: 16 residues. Written as DNA, the CDR3 is TGTGCCAGCAGGGAATCCGGGACAGGGGTTGCTGAAAAACTGTTTTTT. This codes for CASRESGTGVAEKLFF. The variable domain in full, completed from reference TRBV2 and TRBJ1-4, reads EPEVTQTPSHQVTQMGQEVILRCVPISNHLYFYWYRQILGQKVEFLVSFYNNEISEKSEIFDDQFSVERPDGSNFTLKIRSTKLEDSAMYFCASRESGTGVAEKLFFGSGTQLSVL.

This clone came up a few times. This chain connects TRBV19 to TRBJ2-7; no clear D. Between the trimmed V and J ends, which lost 6 bases and 6 bases, there was a span of 15 bases. The CDR3 consists of 13 residues. Germline V gene lookup returns CDR1 LNHDA and CDR2 SQIVND (reference sequence). The chain's CDR3 is CASSPRSVGEQYF. The DNA for the CDR3 is TGTGCCAGTAGCCCCAGGTCGGTTGGCGAGCAGTACTTC. Complete variable domain (other parts from reference TRBV19 and TRBJ2-7): DGGITQSPKYLFRKEGQNVTLSCEQNLNHDAMYWYRQDPGQGLRLIYYSQIVNDFQKGDIAEGYSVSREKKESFPLTVTSAQKNPTAFYLCASSPRSVGEQYFGPGTRLTVT.

This clone has more than one count but fewer than ten. This chain uses TRBV5-4 with TRBJ1-4, with TRBD1 matching over 7 bases. J gave up 7 bases and V 0 bases, and 6 bases lay outside the gene matches. CDR3 length: 15 amino acids. Germline V gene lookup returns CDR1 SGHNT and CDR2 YYREEE (reference sequence). The CDR3 DNA reads TGTGCCAGCAGCTTGGGAGGGGGCTTGGGTGAAAAACTGTTTTTT. It codes for CASSLGGGLGEKLFF. The whole variable domain, filled in from reference TRBV5-4 and TRBJ1-4, reads ETGVTQSPTHLIKTRGQQVTLRCSSQSGHNTVSWYQQALGQGPQFIFQYYREEENGRGNFPPRFSGLQFPNYSSELNVNALELDDSALYLCASSLGGGLGEKLFFGSGTQLSVL.

The V and J genes are TRBV7-8 and TRBJ2-7, with D perhaps TRBD2 (5 bases). Germline lookup yields CDR1 SGHVS and CDR2 FQNEAQ. Trimming shortened V by 5 bases and J by 5 bases, and 10 bases separated the two germline ends. The CDR3 has 12 residues. The CDR3 loop reads CASSLHGNEQYF. Here the CDR3 DNA reads TGTGCCAGCAGCCTACACGGGAACGAGCAGTACTTC.

The chain has TRBV6-6 and TRBJ2-5, with 10 bases aligning to TRBD2. V dropped 6 bases and J dropped 4; count of bases not matched to a gene: 8. The germline V gene encodes CDR1 MNHNY and CDR2 SVGAGI (reference sequence). The CDR3 extends over 15 amino acids. The CDR3 loop is CASRPGTSASETQYF. Here the CDR3 DNA reads TGTGCCAGCAGACCCGGGACTAGCGCTTCAGAGACCCAGTACTTC.

This chain links TRBV2 with TRBJ1-5; D call uncertain. Trimming took 2 bases from V and 0 from J, leaving 26 bases between them. The CDR3 totals 21 residues. Germline CDR1 and CDR2: SNHLY and FYNNEI. Written as DNA, the CDR3 is TGTGCCAGCAGTGAAACGAGTCGCCTCCATATACCTGTGAATAGCAATCAGCCCCAGCATTTT. It yields the protein CASSETSRLHIPVNSNQPQHF.

The CDR3 loop reads CASSSAGYEQYF. CDR3 nucleotide sequence: TGTGCCAGCAGTTCGGCAGGGTACGAGCAGTACTTC. V and J are TRBV27 and TRBJ2-7; D perhaps matches TRBD1 (5 bases). The ends were cut back, 4 bases at V and 4 bases at J, with 8 bases in the middle. CDR3 length: 12 amino acids. CDR1 is MNHEY, CDR2 SMNVEV, per germline (reference sequence).

J is TRBJ1-1 and V is TRBV15; perhaps TRBD1 as D (5 bases). V lost 0 bases and J lost 5, with 13 bases in between. CDR1 LNHNV and CDR2 YYDKDF come from the germline V gene (reference sequence). The CDR3 has 15 amino acids. The CDR3 DNA reads TGTGCCACCAGCAGAGAAAGGGGAAGATGGACTGAAGCTTTCTTT. Protein sequence: CATSRERGRWTEAFF. Looking up the rest from reference TRBV15 and TRBJ1-1 gives the full variable domain: DAMVIQNPRYQVTQFGKPVTLSCSQTLNHNVMYWYQQKSSQAPKLLFHYYDKDFNNEADTPDNFQSRRPNTSFCFLDIRSPGLGDTAMYLCATSRERGRWTEAFFGQGTRLTVV.

V is TRBV5-6 and J is TRBJ1-2; 7 bases map to TRBD1. V lost 2 bases and J lost 3; bases outside the gene matches: 4. CDR3 length: 14 residues. Germline-derived CDR1 and CDR2 are SGHDT and YYEEEE. The CDR3 loop is CASSFDRADYGYTF. CDR3 in DNA: TGTGCCAGCAGCTTTGACAGGGCGGACTATGGCTACACCTTC.

The rearrangement joins TRBV15 to TRBJ2-1, with 10 bases matching TRBD1. CDR3 length: 15 residues. Trimming took 4 bases from V and 8 from J; bases not matched to a gene: 8. Per the germline V gene, CDR1 is LNHNV and CDR2 is YYDKDF (reference sequence). The CDR3: CATSTRDRGGHEQFF. The CDR3 DNA reads as TGTGCCACCAGCACCCGGGACAGGGGTGGCCATGAGCAGTTCTTC.

This clone was detected only a few times. This chain connects TRBV2 to TRBJ1-5; TRBD1 matches at 11 bases. Trimming took 10 bases from V and 7 from J; bases not matched to a gene: 6. The CDR3 totals 13 residues. Germline V gene lookup returns CDR1 SNHLY and CDR2 FYNNEI. For the CDR3, the DNA is TGTGCCATCGGGACAGGGGGTCTCCAGCCCCAGCATTTT. Translating gives CAIGTGGLQPQHF.

This rearrangement joins TRBV5-6 to TRBJ1-2, with 8 nucleotides matching TRBD1. V dropped 4 bases and J dropped 4; count of bases not matched to a gene: 3. Germline values: CDR1 SGHDT, CDR2 YYEEEE. The CDR3 has 13 residues. CDR3 in amino acids: CASSMTGAYGYTF. Here the CDR3 DNA reads TGTGCCAGCAGCATGACAGGGGCCTATGGCTACACCTTC.

V is TRBV7-2 and J is TRBJ2-5; tentatively, D is TRBD2 (5 bases). Trimming took 5 bases from V and 5 from J, leaving 24 bases between them. Germline V gene sequence: CDR1 SGHTA, CDR2 FQGNSA. The CDR3 is made up of 17 amino acids. CDR3 nucleotides: TGTGCCAGCAGCCCCCCCGGAGGTCTCGCCGGTGTGGAGACCCAGTACTTC. The encoded protein is CASSPPGGLAGVETQYF.

This sequence joins TRBV5-4 and TRBJ1-1; D possibly corresponds to TRBD1 (6 bases). The germline V gene encodes CDR1 SGHNT and CDR2 YYREEE (reference sequence). The CDR3 has 15 amino acids. Trimming pared 0 bases from V and 7 bases from J, leaving 16 bases between. The CDR3 here is CASSLVRGAGVEAFF. As DNA, the CDR3 is TGTGCCAGCAGCTTGGTGCGGGGGGCGGGGGTTGAAGCTTTCTTT.

This chain connects TRBV18 to TRBJ2-1; the match to TRBD1 covers 9 bases. The CDR3 contains 16 residues. The J segment lost 8 bases and the V segment lost 2 bases, leaving 10 bases of the junction unmatched. Looked up from germline, CDR1 is KGHSH and CDR2 is LQKENI. For the CDR3, the DNA is TGTGCCAGCTCACCAACGCGGACAGGGGCTTCGGATGAGCAGTTCTTC. Translation: CASSPTRTGASDEQFF.

The chain uses TRBV4-1 and TRBJ1-5, with D possibly TRBD1 on 6 matching bases. Germline V gives CDR1 MGHRA, CDR2 YSYEKL. The CDR3 spans 14 residues. V shed 0 bases and J shed 7 bases, with 10 bases lying between them. CDR3 sequence reads: CASSQEHRVQPQHF. For the CDR3, the DNA is TGCGCCAGCAGCCAAGAGCACAGGGTACAGCCCCAGCATTTT.

This clone was found once. Other DNA sequences in the same sample also yield this CDR3. This rearrangement joins TRBV20-1 to TRBJ1-1; D is uncertain. The V and J ends lost 3 bases and 1 base respectively, with 3 bases between them. The CDR3 covers 11 residues. Per the germline V gene, CDR1 is DFQATT and CDR2 is SNEGSKA (reference sequence). As DNA, the CDR3 is TGCAGTGCTAGGAGGAACACTGAAGCTTTCTTT. Translating gives CSARRNTEAFF.

The rearrangement links TRBV4-1 to TRBJ1-1, with 9 bases identical to TRBD1. Germline CDR1 MGHRA, CDR2 YSYEKL. The CDR3 loop spans 18 amino acids. V lost 0 bases to trimming and J lost 6 bases; unmatched junction nucleotides: 14. The CDR3 loop is CASSQEWTSGTGSPEAFF. CDR3 sequence (DNA): TGCGCCAGCAGCCAAGAATGGACCTCCGGGACAGGGTCGCCTGAAGCTTTCTTT.

This clone has only a few counts. The genes are TRBV5-5 and TRBJ1-1; no clear D. This CDR3 comprises 14 residues. With 1 base removed from V and 2 bases from J, the gap between germline ends came to 9 bases. Germline V gene lookup returns CDR1 SGHKS and CDR2 YYEKEE (reference sequence). Here the CDR3 reads CASSLLITNTEAFF. CDR3 in DNA: TGTGCCAGCAGCTTGCTGATAACTAACACTGAAGCTTTCTTT.

This clone was seen only a few times. The rearrangement links TRBV5-1 to TRBJ1-1; TRBD1 matches at 8 bases. V lost 4 bases, J lost 4 bases, and 6 bases stayed unmatched. Germline V gives CDR1 SGHRS, CDR2 YFSETQ. CDR3 size: 14 residues. The CDR3 loop reads CASSLHTGGTEAFF. The CDR3 DNA reads TGCGCCAGCAGCCTTCATACAGGGGGCACTGAAGCTTTCTTT. Drawing the rest from reference TRBV5-1 and TRBJ1-1, the complete variable domain is KAGVTQTPRYLIKTRGQQVTLSCSPISGHRSVSWYQQTPGQGLQFLFEYFSETQRNKGNFPGRFSGRQFSNSRSEMNVSTLELGDSALYLCASSLHTGGTEAFFGQGTRLTVV.

This chain connects TRBV7-9 to TRBJ2-4; no firm D call. This CDR3 region has 14 residues. V lost 4 bases and J lost 0, with 7 bases in between. In germline, CDR1 is SEHNR, CDR2 FQNEAQ (reference sequence). The CDR3 protein is CASSSGLAKNIQYF. For the CDR3, the DNA is TGTGCCAGCAGCTCCGGTCTAGCCAAAAACATTCAGTACTTC.

This clone was seen a handful of times. The chain is built from TRBV15 and TRBJ1-1; D is unresolved. The V gene lost 8 bases and the J gene lost 0 bases, with 13 bases spanning the gap. CDR1 is LNHNV, CDR2 YYDKDF, per germline (reference sequence). There are 14 residues in the CDR3. The DNA of the CDR3 is TGTGCCACCGCCCGCCAGTACATGAACACTGAAGCTTTCTTT. Translation gives CATARQYMNTEAFF.